Here is one T cell receptor (beta chain) with its context. The data stem from a study of blood T cell repertoires in COVID-19. This CDR3 region has 17 residues. The J segment lost 0 bases and the V segment lost 0 bases, leaving 6 bases of the junction unmatched. The germline gives CDR1 SGDLS, CDR2 YYNGEE. Original processing notes: Amplification from reference gene primers served as the basis for estimated nucleated cell counts. Produced via immunoSEQ multiplex PCR; TCRdb's table is partial and in-frame only. From that table come the V and J calls and clone size; the DNA was used to work out D and trimming. The data contain approximately 190,000 clones, approximately 79% of them singletons.

The sequenced sample consisted of peripheral blood. V gene TRBV9 combines with J gene TRBJ2-1; 7 positions match TRBD1. This TCR was recovered from a young man with active or convalescent COVID-19. The CDR3 loop reads CASSVGATGDSYNEQFF. The CDR3 nucleotides read TGTGCCAGCAGCGTAGGGGCAACAGGGGACTCCTACAATGAGCAGTTCTTC.